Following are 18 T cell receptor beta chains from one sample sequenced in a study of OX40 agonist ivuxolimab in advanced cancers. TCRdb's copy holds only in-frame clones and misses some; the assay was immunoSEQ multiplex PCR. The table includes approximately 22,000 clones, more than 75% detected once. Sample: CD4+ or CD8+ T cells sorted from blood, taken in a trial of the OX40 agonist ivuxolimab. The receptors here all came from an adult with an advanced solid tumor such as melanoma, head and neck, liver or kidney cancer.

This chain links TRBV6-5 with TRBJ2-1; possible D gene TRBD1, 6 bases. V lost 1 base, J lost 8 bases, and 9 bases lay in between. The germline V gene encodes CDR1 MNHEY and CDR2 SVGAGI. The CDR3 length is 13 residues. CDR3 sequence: CASSYLQGDEQFF. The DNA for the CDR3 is TGTGCCAGCAGTTACTTACAGGGAGATGAGCAGTTCTTC.

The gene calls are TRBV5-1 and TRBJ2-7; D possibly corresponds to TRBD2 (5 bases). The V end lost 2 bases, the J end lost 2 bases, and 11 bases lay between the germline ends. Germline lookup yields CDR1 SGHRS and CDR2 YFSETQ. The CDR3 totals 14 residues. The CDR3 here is CASSFGVKAYEQYF. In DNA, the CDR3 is TGCGCCAGCAGCTTCGGGGTGAAGGCCTACGAGCAGTACTTC. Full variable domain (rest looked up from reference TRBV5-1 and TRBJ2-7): KAGVTQTPRYLIKTRGQQVTLSCSPISGHRSVSWYQQTPGQGLQFLFEYFSETQRNKGNFPGRFSGRQFSNSRSEMNVSTLELGDSALYLCASSFGVKAYEQYFGPGTRLTVT.

The CDR3: CASSIDLEYFADTQYF. The CDR3 bases are TGTGCCAGTAGTATAGATCTAGAGTACTTTGCAGATACGCAGTATTTT. The chain combines TRBV19 with TRBJ2-3; no definite D call. Germline V gene sequence: CDR1 LNHDA, CDR2 SQIVND (reference sequence). The CDR3 has 16 residues. V was shortened by 0 bases and J by 4 bases, with 14 bases between the two germline ends.

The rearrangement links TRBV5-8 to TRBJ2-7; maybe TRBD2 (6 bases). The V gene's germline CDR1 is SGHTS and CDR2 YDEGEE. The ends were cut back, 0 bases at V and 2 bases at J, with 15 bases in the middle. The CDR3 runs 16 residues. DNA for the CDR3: TGTGCCAGCAGCTTGGTGTTCGGGGAGGCTCCCTACGAGCAGTACTTC. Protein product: CASSLVFGEAPYEQYF.

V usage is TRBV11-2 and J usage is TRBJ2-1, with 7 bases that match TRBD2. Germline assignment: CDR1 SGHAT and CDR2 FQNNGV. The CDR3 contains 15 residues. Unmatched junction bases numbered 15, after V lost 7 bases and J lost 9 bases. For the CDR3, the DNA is TGTGCCAGCACCTCTACGCAGGCGGGGGATGTTGAGCAGTTCTTC. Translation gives CASTSTQAGDVEQFF. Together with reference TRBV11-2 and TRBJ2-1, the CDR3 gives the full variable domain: EAGVAQSPRYKIIEKRQSVAFWCNPISGHATLYWYQQILGQGPKLLIQFQNNGVVDDSQLPKDRFSAERLKGVDSTLKIQPAKLEDSAVYLCASTSTQAGDVEQFFGPGTRLTVL.

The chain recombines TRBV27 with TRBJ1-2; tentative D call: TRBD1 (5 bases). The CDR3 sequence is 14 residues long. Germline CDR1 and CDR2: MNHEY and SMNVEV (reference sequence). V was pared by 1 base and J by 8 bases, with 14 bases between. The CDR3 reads CASSLLNSGAGYTF. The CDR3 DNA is TGTGCCAGCAGTTTATTAAACAGCGGGGCGGGCTACACCTTC.

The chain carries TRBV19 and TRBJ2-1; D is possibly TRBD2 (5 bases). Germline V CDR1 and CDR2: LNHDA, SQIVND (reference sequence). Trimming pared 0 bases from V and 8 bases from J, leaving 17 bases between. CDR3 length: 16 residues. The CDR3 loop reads CASSIESPSHGDEQFF. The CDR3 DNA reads TGTGCCAGTAGTATAGAGTCCCCCTCCCACGGGGATGAGCAGTTCTTC.

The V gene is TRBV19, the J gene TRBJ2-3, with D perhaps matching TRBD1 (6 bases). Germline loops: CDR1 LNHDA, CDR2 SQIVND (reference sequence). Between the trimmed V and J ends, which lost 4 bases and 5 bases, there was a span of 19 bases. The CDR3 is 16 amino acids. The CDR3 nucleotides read TGTGCCAGTAGTACCCTGCTCGGGACACTTGGAGATACGCAGTATTTT. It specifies CASSTLLGTLGDTQYF.

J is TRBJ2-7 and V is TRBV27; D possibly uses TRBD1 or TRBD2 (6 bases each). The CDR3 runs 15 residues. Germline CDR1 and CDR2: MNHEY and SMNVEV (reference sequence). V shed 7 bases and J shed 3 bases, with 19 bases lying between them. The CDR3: CASIPRGDGHYEQYF. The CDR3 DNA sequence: TGTGCCAGCATCCCGAGGGGGGACGGGCACTACGAGCAGTACTTC.

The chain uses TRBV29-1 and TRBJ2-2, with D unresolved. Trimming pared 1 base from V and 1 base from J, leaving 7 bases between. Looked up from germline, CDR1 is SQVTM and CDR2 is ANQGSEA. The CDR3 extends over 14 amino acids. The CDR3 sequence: CSVEGPGNTGELFF. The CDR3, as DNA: TGCAGCGTTGAAGGGCCCGGGAACACCGGGGAGCTGTTTTTT.

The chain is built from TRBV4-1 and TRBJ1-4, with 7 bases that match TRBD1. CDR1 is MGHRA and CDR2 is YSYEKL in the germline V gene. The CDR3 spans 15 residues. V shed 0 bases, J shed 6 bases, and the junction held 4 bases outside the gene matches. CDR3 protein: CASSQDRQGDEKLFF. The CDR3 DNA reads TGCGCCAGCAGCCAAGATCGGCAGGGGGATGAAAAACTGTTTTTT.

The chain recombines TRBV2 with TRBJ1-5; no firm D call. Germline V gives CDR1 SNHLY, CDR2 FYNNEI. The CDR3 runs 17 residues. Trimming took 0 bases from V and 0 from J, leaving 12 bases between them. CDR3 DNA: TGTGCCAGCAGTGAAGCACCCATTCAATTTAGCAATCAGCCCCAGCATTTT. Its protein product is CASSEAPIQFSNQPQHF.

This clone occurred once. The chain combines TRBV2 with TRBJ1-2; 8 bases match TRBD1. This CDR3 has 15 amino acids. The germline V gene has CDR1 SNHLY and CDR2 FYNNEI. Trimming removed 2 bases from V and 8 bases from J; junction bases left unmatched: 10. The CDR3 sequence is CASSESAGGRRGYTF. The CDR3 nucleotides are TGTGCCAGCAGTGAATCGGCAGGGGGCCGTCGAGGCTACACCTTC.

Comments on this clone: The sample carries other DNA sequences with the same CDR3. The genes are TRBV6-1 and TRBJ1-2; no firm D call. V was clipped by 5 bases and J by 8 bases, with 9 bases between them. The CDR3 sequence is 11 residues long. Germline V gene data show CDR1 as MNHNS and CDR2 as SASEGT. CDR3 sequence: CASSTTPGYTF. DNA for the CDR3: TGTGCCAGCAGTACCACTCCAGGCTACACCTTC.

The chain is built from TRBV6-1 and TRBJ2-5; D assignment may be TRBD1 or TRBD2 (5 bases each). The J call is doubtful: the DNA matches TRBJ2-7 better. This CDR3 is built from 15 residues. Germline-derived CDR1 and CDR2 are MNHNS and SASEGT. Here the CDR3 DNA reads TGTGCCAGCAGGCCGGGACGTTTCAGCTCCTACGAGCAGTACTTC. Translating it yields CASRPGRFSSYEQYF.

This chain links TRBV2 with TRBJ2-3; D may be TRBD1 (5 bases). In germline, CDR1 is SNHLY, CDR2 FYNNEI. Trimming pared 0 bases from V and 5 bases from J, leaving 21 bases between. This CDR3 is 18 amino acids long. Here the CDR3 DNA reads TGTGCCAGCAGTGAAGCGTTACTCAGGGTACCCCCAAAAGATACGCAGTATTTT. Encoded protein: CASSEALLRVPPKDTQYF.

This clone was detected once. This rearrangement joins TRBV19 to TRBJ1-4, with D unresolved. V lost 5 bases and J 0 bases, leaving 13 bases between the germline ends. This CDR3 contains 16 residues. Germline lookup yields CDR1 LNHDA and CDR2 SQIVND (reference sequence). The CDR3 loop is CASSAPLTATNEKLFF. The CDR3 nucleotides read TGTGCCAGTAGTGCGCCCTTGACTGCAACTAATGAAAAACTGTTTTTT.

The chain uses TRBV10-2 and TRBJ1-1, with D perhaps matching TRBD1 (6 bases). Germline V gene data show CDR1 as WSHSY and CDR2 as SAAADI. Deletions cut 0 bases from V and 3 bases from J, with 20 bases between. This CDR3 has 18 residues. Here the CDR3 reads CASSESTFTGLPYTEAFF. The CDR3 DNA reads TGCGCCAGCAGTGAGTCGACGTTTACAGGGCTTCCGTACACTGAAGCTTTCTTT.